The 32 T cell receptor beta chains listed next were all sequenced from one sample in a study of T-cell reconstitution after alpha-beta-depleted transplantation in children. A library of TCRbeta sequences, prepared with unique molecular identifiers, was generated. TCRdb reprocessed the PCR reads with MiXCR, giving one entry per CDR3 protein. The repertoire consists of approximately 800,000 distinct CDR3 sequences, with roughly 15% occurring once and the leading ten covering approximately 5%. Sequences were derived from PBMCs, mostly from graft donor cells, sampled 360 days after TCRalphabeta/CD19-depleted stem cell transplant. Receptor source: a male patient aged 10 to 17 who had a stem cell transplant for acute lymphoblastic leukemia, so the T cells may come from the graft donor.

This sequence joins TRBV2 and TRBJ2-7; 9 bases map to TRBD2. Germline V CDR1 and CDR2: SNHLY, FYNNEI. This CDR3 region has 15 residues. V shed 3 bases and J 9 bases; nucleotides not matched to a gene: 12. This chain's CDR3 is CASSEEASGERAQYF. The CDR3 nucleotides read TGTGCCAGCAGTGAGGAGGCTAGCGGGGAGCGGGCGCAGTACTTC. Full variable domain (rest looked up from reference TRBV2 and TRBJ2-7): EPEVTQTPSHQVTQMGQEVILRCVPISNHLYFYWYRQILGQKVEFLVSFYNNEISEKSEIFDDQFSVERPDGSNFTLKIRSTKLEDSAMYFCASSEEASGERAQYFGPGTRLTVT.

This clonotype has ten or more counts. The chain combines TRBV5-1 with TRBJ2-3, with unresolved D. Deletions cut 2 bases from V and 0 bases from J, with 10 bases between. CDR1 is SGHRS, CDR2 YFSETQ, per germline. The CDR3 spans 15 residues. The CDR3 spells CASSLRADSTDTQYF. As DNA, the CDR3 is TGCGCCAGCAGCTTAAGGGCAGATAGCACAGATACGCAGTATTTT.

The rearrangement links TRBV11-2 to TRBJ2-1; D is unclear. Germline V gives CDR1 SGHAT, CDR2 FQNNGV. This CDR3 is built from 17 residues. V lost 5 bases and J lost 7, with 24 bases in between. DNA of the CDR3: TGTGCCAGCAGCCTATTGACTTCTTTCATTTCTTCTAATGAGCAGTTCTTC. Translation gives CASSLLTSFISSNEQFF.

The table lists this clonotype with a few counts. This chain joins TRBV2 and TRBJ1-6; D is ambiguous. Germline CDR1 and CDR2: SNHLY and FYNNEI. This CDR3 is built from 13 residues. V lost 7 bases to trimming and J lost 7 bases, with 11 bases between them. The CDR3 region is CASIRGTNSPLHF. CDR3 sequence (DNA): TGTGCCAGCATCCGGGGAACCAATTCACCCCTCCACTTT.

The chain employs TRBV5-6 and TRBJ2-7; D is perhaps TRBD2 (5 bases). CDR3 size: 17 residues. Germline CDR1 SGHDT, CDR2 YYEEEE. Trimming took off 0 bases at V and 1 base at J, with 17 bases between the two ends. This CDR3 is CASSLGPVRARSYEQYF. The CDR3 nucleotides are TGTGCCAGCAGCTTGGGGCCCGTGAGGGCCAGATCCTACGAGCAGTACTTC.

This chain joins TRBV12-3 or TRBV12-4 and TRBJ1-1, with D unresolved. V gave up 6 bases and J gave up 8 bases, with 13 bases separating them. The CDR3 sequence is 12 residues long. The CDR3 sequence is CASSWFGREAFF. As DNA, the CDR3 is TGTGCCAGCAGCTGGTTTGGACGGGAAGCTTTCTTT.

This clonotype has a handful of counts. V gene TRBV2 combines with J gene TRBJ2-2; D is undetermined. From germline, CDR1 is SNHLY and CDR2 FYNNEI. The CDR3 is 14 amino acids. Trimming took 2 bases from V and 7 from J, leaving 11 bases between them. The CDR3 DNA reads TGTGCCAGCAGTGAATTGGCTACGAACGGGGAGCTGTTTTTT. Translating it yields CASSELATNGELFF.

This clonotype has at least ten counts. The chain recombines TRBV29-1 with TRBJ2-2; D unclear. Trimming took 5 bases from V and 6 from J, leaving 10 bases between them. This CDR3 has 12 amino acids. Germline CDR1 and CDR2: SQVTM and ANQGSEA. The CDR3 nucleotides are TGCAGCGTTAAGAAGGTTTCCGGGGAGCTGTTTTTT. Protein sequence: CSVKKVSGELFF.

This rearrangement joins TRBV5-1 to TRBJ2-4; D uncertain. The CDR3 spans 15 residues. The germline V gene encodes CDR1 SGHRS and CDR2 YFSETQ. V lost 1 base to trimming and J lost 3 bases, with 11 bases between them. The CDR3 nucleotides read TGCGCCAGCAGCTTGACCGGTCCTAGCAAAAACATTCAGTACTTC. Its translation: CASSLTGPSKNIQYF.

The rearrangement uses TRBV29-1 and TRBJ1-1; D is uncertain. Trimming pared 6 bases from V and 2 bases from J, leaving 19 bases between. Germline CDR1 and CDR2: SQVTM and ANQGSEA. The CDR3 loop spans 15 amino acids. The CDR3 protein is CSVPPPGTRNTEAFF. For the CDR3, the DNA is TGCAGCGTCCCTCCCCCGGGAACAAGAAACACTGAAGCTTTCTTT.

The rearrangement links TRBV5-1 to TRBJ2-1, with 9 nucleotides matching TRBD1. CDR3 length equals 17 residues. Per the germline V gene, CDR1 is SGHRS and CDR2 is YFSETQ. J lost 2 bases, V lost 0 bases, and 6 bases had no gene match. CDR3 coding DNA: TGCGCCAGCAGCTTGGTCCGACAGGGGGTAACCTACAATGAGCAGTTCTTC. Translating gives CASSLVRQGVTYNEQFF.

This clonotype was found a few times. For the CDR3, the DNA is TGTGCCAGCAGCATCGCTAGGACTAGCGGGGACAATGAGCAGTTCTTC. It translates to CASSIARTSGDNEQFF. The V gene is TRBV7-3, the J gene TRBJ2-1, with TRBD2 matching 12 bases. This CDR3 has 16 residues. The ends lost 5 bases at V and 5 bases at J; junction bases unmatched: 7. CDR1 and CDR2 from the germline V gene are SGHTA and FQGTGA. Full variable domain (rest looked up from reference TRBV7-3 and TRBJ2-1): GAGVSQTPSNKVTEKGKYVELRCDPISGHTALYWYRQSLGQGPEFLIYFQGTGAADDSGLPNDRFFAVRPEGSVSTLKIQRTERGDSAVYLCASSIARTSGDNEQFFGPGTRLTVL.

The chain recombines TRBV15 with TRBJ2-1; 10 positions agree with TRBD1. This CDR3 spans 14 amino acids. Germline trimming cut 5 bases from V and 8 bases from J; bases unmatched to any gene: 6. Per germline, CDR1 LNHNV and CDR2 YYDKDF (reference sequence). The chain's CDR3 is CATSGRQGADEQFF. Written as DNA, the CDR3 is TGTGCCACCAGCGGACGACAGGGGGCTGATGAGCAGTTCTTC.

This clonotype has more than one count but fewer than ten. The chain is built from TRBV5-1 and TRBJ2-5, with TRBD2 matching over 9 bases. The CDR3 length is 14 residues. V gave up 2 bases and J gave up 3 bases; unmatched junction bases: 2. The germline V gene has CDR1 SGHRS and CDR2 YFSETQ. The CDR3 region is CASSFLAGEETQYF. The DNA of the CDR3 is TGCGCCAGCAGCTTTTTAGCGGGAGAAGAGACCCAGTACTTC.

DNA of the CDR3: TGTGCCAGCAGTGTAAGACAGGGCTATTCACCCCTCCACTTT. Its translation is CASSVRQGYSPLHF. V is TRBV6-1 and J is TRBJ1-6; TRBD1 matches at 7 bases. V was pared by 4 bases and J by 8 bases, with 5 bases of the junction left unmatched. CDR1 and CDR2 from the germline V gene are MNHNS and SASEGT. The CDR3 consists of 14 residues.

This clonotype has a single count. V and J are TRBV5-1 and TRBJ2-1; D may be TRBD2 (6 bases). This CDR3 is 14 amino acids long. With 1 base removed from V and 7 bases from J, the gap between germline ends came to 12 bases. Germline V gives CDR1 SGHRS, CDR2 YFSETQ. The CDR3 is CASSLRAEGNEQFF. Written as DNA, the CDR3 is TGCGCCAGCAGCTTGCGGGCGGAGGGGAATGAGCAGTTCTTC.

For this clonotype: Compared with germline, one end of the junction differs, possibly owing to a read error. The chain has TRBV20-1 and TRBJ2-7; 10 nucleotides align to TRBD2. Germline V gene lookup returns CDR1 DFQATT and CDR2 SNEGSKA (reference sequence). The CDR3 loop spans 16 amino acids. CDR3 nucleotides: TGCTGTGCTAGCCGCCATCTAGCGGGAGTCGCCTACGAGCAGTACTTC. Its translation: CCASRHLAGVAYEQYF.

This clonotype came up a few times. This CDR3 is CASSTPRRRRYKPNNEQFF. CDR3 coding DNA: TGTGCCAGCAGCACCCCAAGGCGGAGAAGATACAAGCCGAACAATGAGCAGTTCTTC. V and J are TRBV21-1 and TRBJ2-1. TRBV21-1 is labeled a pseudogene. CDR3 length equals 19 residues.

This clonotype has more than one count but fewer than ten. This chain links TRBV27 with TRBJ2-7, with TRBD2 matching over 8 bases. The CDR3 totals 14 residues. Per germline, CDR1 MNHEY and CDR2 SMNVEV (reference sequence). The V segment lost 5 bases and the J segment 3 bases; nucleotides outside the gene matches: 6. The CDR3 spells CASSRLARFYEQYF. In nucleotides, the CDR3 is TGTGCCAGCAGTAGACTAGCGCGATTCTACGAGCAGTACTTC.

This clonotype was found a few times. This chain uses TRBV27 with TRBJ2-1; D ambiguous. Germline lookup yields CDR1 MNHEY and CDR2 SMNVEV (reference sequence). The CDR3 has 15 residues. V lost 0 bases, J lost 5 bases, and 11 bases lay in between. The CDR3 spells CASSLSPLRHNEQFF. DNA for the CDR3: TGTGCCAGCAGTTTATCACCCCTTAGACACAATGAGCAGTTCTTC.

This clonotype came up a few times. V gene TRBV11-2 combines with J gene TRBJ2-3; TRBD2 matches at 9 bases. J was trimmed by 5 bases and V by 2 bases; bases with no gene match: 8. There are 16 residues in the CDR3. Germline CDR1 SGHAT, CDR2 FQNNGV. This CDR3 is CASSLWASGMEDTQYF. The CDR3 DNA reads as TGTGCCAGCAGCTTATGGGCTAGCGGGATGGAAGATACGCAGTATTTT.

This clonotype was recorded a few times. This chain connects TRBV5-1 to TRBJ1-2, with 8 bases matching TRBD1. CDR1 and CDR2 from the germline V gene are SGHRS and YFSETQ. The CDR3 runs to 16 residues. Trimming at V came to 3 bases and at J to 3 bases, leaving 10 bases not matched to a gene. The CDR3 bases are TGCGCCAGCAGCTGGGACAGGCAAGGAATAGACTATGGCTACACCTTC. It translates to CASSWDRQGIDYGYTF.

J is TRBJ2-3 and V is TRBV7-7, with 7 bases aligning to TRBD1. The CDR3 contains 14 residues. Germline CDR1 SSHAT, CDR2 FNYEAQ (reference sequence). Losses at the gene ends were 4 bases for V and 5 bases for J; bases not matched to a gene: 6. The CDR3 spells CASSWGQQGDTQYF. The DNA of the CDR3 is TGTGCCAGCAGCTGGGGACAGCAGGGAGATACGCAGTATTTT.

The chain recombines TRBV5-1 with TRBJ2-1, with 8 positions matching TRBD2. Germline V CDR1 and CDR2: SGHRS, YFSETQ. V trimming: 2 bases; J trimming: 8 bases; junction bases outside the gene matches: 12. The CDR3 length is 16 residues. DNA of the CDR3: TGCGCCAGCAGCTTTCCCCAGCGGGAGCTCAAGGATGAGCAGTTCTTC. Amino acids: CASSFPQRELKDEQFF.

CDR3 protein: CATSDLGPNSGANVLTF. CDR3 in DNA: TGTGCCACCAGTGATTTGGGGCCAAACTCTGGGGCCAACGTCCTGACTTTC. The chain couples TRBV24-1 to TRBJ2-6; no clear D gene. Trimming left V 0 bases short and J 0 bases short, with 8 bases between. Germline values: CDR1 KGHDR, CDR2 SFDVKD. The CDR3 covers 17 residues.

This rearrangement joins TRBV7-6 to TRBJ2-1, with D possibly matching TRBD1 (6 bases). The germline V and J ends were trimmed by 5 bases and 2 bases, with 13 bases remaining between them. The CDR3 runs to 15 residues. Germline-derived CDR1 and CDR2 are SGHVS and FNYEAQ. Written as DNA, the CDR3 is TGTGCCAGCAGCCCTTGGCAGGGGCCCTACAATGAGCAGTTCTTC. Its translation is CASSPWQGPYNEQFF. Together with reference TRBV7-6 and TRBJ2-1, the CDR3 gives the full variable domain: GAGVSQSPRYKVTKRGQDVALRCDPISGHVSLYWYRQALGQGPEFLTYFNYEAQQDKSGLPNDRFSAERPEGSISTLTIQRTEQRDSAMYRCASSPWQGPYNEQFFGPGTRLTVL.

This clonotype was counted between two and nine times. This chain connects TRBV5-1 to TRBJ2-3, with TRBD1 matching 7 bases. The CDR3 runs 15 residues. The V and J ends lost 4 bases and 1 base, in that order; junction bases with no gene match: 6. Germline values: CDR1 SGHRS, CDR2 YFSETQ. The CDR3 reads CASSRTGTGTDTQYF. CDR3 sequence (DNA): TGCGCCAGCAGCCGCACCGGGACAGGCACAGATACGCAGTATTTT.

In nucleotides, the CDR3 is TGCGCCAGCAGCTTGGACCAGGCGACCCCCTCCTACGAGCAGTACTTC. Its protein is CASSLDQATPSYEQYF. The J gene is TRBJ2-7, the V gene TRBV5-1; D is undetermined. V was cut by 0 bases and J by 0 bases, with 13 bases left in between. CDR1 and CDR2 from the germline V gene are SGHRS and YFSETQ. This CDR3 region has 16 residues.

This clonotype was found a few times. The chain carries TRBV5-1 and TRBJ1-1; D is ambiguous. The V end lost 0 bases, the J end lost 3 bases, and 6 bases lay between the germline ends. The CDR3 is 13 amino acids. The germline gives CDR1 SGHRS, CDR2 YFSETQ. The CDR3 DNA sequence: TGCGCCAGCAGCTTGGAGACGTACACTGAAGCTTTCTTT. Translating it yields CASSLETYTEAFF. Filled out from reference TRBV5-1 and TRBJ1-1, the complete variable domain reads KAGVTQTPRYLIKTRGQQVTLSCSPISGHRSVSWYQQTPGQGLQFLFEYFSETQRNKGNFPGRFSGRQFSNSRSEMNVSTLELGDSALYLCASSLETYTEAFFGQGTRLTVV.

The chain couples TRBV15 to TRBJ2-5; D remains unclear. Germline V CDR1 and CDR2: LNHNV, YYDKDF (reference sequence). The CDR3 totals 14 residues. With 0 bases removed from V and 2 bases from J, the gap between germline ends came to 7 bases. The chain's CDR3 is CATSRDGRQETQYF. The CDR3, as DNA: TGTGCCACCAGCAGAGATGGCAGGCAAGAGACCCAGTACTTC. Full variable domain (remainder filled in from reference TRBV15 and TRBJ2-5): DAMVIQNPRYQVTQFGKPVTLSCSQTLNHNVMYWYQQKSSQAPKLLFHYYDKDFNNEADTPDNFQSRRPNTSFCFLDIRSPGLGDTAMYLCATSRDGRQETQYFGPGTRLLVL.

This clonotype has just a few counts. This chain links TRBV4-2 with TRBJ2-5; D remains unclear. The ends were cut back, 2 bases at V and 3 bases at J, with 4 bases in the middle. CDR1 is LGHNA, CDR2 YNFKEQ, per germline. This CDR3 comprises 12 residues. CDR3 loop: CASSQPEETQYF. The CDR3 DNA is TGTGCCAGCAGCCAACCCGAAGAGACCCAGTACTTC.

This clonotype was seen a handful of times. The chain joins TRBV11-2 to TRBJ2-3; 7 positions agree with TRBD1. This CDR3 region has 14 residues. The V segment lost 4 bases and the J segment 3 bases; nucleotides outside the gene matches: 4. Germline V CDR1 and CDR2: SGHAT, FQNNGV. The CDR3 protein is CASSWTGTTDTQYF. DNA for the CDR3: TGTGCCAGCAGCTGGACAGGAACGACAGATACGCAGTATTTT.